The 7 T cell receptor beta chains presented below share a single source sample, sequenced in a study of T-cell memory formation after mild COVID-19. Via MiXCR, TCRdb re-called the 5' RACE reads, giving one row per CDR3 protein. Among about half a million distinct CDR3 sequences listed, around a sixth were seen once. Sequencing was performed on PBMCs or a T cell subset sorted from them (not recorded which). The receptors originated from an adult woman who had mild COVID-19 (a few samples of this study predate the infection). Cell type and time point are not known.

This clonotype was observed a handful of times. This rearrangement joins TRBV7-3 to TRBJ2-7; 7 bases are shared with TRBD2. J gave up 1 base and V 2 bases, and 11 bases lay outside the gene matches. CDR1 and CDR2 (germline): SGHTA, FQGTGA. This CDR3 spans 17 amino acids. The CDR3: CASSLAPVAGESYEQYF. The CDR3 DNA follows: TGTGCCAGCAGCTTAGCCCCGGTGGCGGGAGAATCCTACGAGCAGTACTTC.

Here the CDR3 DNA reads TGTGCCAGCAGCTTAAACGGGGGGGCCACAGATACGCAGTATTTT. Its protein product is CASSLNGGATDTQYF. The chain joins TRBV7-9 to TRBJ2-3; 8 positions match TRBD2. Germline loops: CDR1 SEHNR, CDR2 FQNEAQ (reference sequence). The CDR3 is 15 residues long. J lost 2 bases, V lost 2 bases, and 3 bases had no gene match.

The V and J genes are TRBV5-1 and TRBJ2-7; 7 nucleotides match TRBD2. J was trimmed by 0 bases and V by 0 bases; bases with no gene match: 15. Germline assignment: CDR1 SGHRS and CDR2 YFSETQ. There are 19 residues in the CDR3. This CDR3 is CASSLDWGGGAGSSYEQYF. The CDR3 region has the DNA TGCGCCAGCAGCTTGGATTGGGGCGGGGGAGCAGGGAGCTCCTACGAGCAGTACTTC.

This clonotype was seen a few times. This sequence joins TRBV2 and TRBJ2-1, with D possibly matching TRBD2 (5 bases). The germline V and J ends were trimmed by 6 bases and 8 bases, with 14 bases remaining between them. Germline V CDR1 and CDR2: SNHLY, FYNNEI. This CDR3 has 13 amino acids. CDR3 sequence: CASSAWELHEQFF. The CDR3 DNA reads as TGTGCCAGCAGCGCATGGGAGCTCCATGAGCAGTTCTTC.

The chain has TRBV24-1 and TRBJ2-3, with D maybe TRBD2 (5 bases). Germline loops: CDR1 KGHDR, CDR2 SFDVKD. Trimming removed 9 bases at V and 6 bases at J, with 15 bases between. This CDR3 has 13 residues. CDR3 sequence reads: CATSWTASDTQYF. DNA for the CDR3: TGTGCCACCTCCTGGACTGCCTCGGATACGCAGTATTTT.

This chain connects TRBV20-1 to TRBJ2-7; 10 nucleotides agree with TRBD2. The germline V gene encodes CDR1 DFQATT and CDR2 SNEGSKA (reference sequence). The CDR3 is made up of 14 amino acids. V was pared by 3 bases and J by 6 bases, with 8 bases of the junction left unmatched. The CDR3 nucleotides read TGCAGTGCTAGTCCTAGCGGGAGCGGGTCCGAGCAGTACTTC. Amino acids: CSASPSGSGSEQYF.

This clonotype came up many times. V usage is TRBV12-3 or TRBV12-4 and J usage is TRBJ2-3; 7 nucleotides line up with TRBD2. CDR3 length equals 16 residues. Losses at the gene ends were 3 bases for V and 2 bases for J; bases not matched to a gene: 8. CDR3 loop: CASSLALAGDTDTQYF. The DNA for the CDR3 is TGTGCCAGCAGTTTGGCCCTGGCGGGGGACACAGATACGCAGTATTTT.